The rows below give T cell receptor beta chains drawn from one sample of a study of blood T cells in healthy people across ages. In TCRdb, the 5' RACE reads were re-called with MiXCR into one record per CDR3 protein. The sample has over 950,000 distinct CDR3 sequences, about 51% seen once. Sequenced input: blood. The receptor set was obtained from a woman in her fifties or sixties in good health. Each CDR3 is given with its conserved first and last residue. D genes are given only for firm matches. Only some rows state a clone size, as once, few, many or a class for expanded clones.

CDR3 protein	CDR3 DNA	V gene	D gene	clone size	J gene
CASSPAPTRARYGYTF	TGCGCCAGCAGCCCGGCCCCTACCAGGGCCCGATATGGCTACACCTTC	TRBV4-1	.	.	TRBJ1-2
CASSVDTGLEETQYF	TGTGCCAGCAGCGTAGATACGGGACTAGAGGAGACCCAGTACTTC	TRBV9	TRBD2	.	TRBJ2-5
CASKTGGLNLHF	TGTGCCAGCAAAACAGGGGGCTTGAACCTCCACTTT	TRBV27	TRBD1	few	TRBJ1-6
CASSPIVGLADEQYF	TGTGCCAGCAGCCCTATAGTAGGACTAGCCGACGAGCAGTACTTC	TRBV2	TRBD2	.	TRBJ2-7
CASSERARDTGELFF	TGTGCCAGCAGTGAGCGGGCCAGGGACACCGGGGAGCTGTTTTTT	TRBV2	.	.	TRBJ2-2
CASSFVGGRYQETQYF	TGTGCCAGCAGTTTCGTTGGGGGCCGGTACCAAGAGACCCAGTACTTC	TRBV27	.	.	TRBJ2-5
CASSLGVGGYNEQFF	TGTGCCAGCAGCTTAGGGGTTGGCGGGTACAATGAGCAGTTCTTC	TRBV7-2	.	.	TRBJ2-1
CASCPKVGTGISEQYF	TGTGCCAGCTGCCCAAAAGTAGGGACAGGGATCTCCGAGCAGTACTTC	TRBV18	TRBD1	.	TRBJ2-7
CASHSYNEQFF	TGCGCCAGTCATTCATACAATGAGCAGTTCTTC	TRBV5-1	.	.	TRBJ2-1
CASSLRTVTYEQYF	TGTGCCAGCAGCTTGAGGACAGTTACCTACGAGCAGTACTTC	TRBV5-6	.	.	TRBJ2-7
CASSLRGGLSSPLHF	TGTGCCAGCAGCTTAAGAGGGGGGCTTAGCTCACCCCTCCACTTT	TRBV7-3	.	.	TRBJ1-6
CASSQEDRGGDEQYF	TGTGCCAGCAGCCAAGAAGACAGGGGAGGGGACGAGCAGTACTTC	TRBV3-1	.	.	TRBJ2-7
CAWGDEGIQGDEQYF	TGTGCCTGGGGCGACGAGGGTATACAAGGGGATGAGCAGTACTTC	TRBV30	.	.	TRBJ2-5
CASSEALGTEQYF	TGTGCCAGCAGTGAAGCGCTTGGGACAGAGCAGTACTTC	TRBV6-1	.	few	TRBJ2-7
CATSDFSGTGGADTQYF	TGTGCCACCAGTGATTTCTCCGGGACAGGGGGCGCAGATACGCAGTATTTT	TRBV24-1	TRBD1	.	TRBJ2-3
CSVEGQRSGGYYEQYF	TGCAGCGTTGAGGGACAACGTAGCGGGGGCTACTACGAGCAGTACTTC	TRBV29-1	TRBD2	.	TRBJ2-7
CASSPPGGTGSLGASPLHF	TGTGCCAGCAGCCCCCCGGGGGGAACCGGGAGTCTGGGGGCTTCACCCCTCCACTTT	TRBV7-9	.	.	TRBJ1-6
CSAREIVASIVTQYF	TGCAGTGCTAGAGAGATCGTGGCTAGTATTGTGACCCAGTACTTC	TRBV20-1	.	.	TRBJ2-5
CASSQVAGGPNEQYF	TGTGCCAGCAGCCAAGTCGCGGGAGGCCCCAATGAGCAGTACTTC	TRBV14	TRBD2	.	TRBJ2-7
CASSTTNYGYTF	TGTGCCAGCAGCACCACTAACTATGGCTACACCTTC	TRBV12-3/TRBV12-4	.	.	TRBJ1-2
CASSGAGQETQYF	TGTGCCAGCAGTGGGGCAGGGCAAGAGACCCAGTACTTC	TRBV13	.	.	TRBJ2-5
CASSYLTAGANVLTF	TGTGCCAGCAGCTATTTGACCGCTGGGGCCAACGTCCTGACTTTC	TRBV27	.	.	TRBJ2-6
CATKRPRAYNEQFF	TGTGCCACCAAACGACCCAGGGCTTACAATGAGCAGTTCTTC	TRBV28	.	.	TRBJ2-1
CASSVAPSSFEQTQYF	TGTGCCAGCAGCGTAGCCCCAAGCAGTTTCGAACAGACCCAGTACTTC	TRBV9	.	.	TRBJ2-5
CSVRGVASYNEQFF	TGCAGCGTGAGGGGGGTAGCGTCCTACAATGAGCAGTTCTTC	TRBV29-1	.	few	TRBJ2-1
CASSYSDSRNYGYTF	TGTGCCAGCAGTTACTCGGACAGCAGAAACTATGGCTACACCTTC	TRBV6-6	.	few	TRBJ1-2
CSAIGGTSGLKAQYF	TGCAGTGCTATCGGTGGGACTAGCGGCCTGAAGGCCCAGTACTTC	TRBV20-1	TRBD2	.	TRBJ2-5
CSAGTSGLGEQYF	TGCAGCGCCGGGACTAGCGGCTTGGGCGAGCAGTACTTC	TRBV29-1	TRBD2	few	TRBJ2-7
CSAEGGAKNIQYF	TGCAGTGCTGAAGGGGGGGCCAAAAACATTCAGTACTTC	TRBV20-1	.	.	TRBJ2-4
CASSQRGKNDQPQHF	TGTGCCAGCAGCCAACGTGGGAAAAACGATCAGCCCCAGCATTTT	TRBV4-2	.	.	TRBJ1-5
CASSGRDRVDTQYF	TGTGCCAGTAGTGGGCGAGACAGGGTCGATACGCAGTATTTT	TRBV19	TRBD1	few	TRBJ2-3
CASSPLQGGGYGYTF	TGCGCCAGCAGCCCGCTACAGGGAGGTGGATATGGCTACACCTTC	TRBV5-1	.	few	TRBJ1-2
CASKDQSYEQYF	TGTGCCAGCAAGGACCAGTCCTACGAGCAGTACTTC	TRBV6-6	.	.	TRBJ2-7
CASSTRRADGYTF	TGTGCCAGCAGTACCCGACGAGCGGATGGCTACACCTTC	TRBV28	.	.	TRBJ1-2
CASSRGLRPYEQYF	TGTGCCAGCAGTCGGGGCCTACGACCCTACGAGCAGTACTTC	TRBV12-3/TRBV12-4	.	.	TRBJ2-7
CSVGRGRDGYTF	TGCAGCGTTGGCCGGGGTCGCGATGGCTACACCTTC	TRBV29-1	.	.	TRBJ1-2
CASSLGGSSGANVLTF	TGCGCCAGCAGCTTGGGGGGGAGCTCTGGGGCCAACGTCCTGACTTTC	TRBV5-1	.	few	TRBJ2-6
CASSHRSLGARGSYEQYF	TGTGCCAGCAGTCACCGTAGCTTGGGTGCTAGGGGCTCCTACGAGCAGTACTTC	TRBV6-5	.	.	TRBJ2-7
CASSRTGGSDSPLHF	TGTGCCAGCAGTCGAACCGGGGGCAGCGATTCACCCCTCCACTTT	TRBV6-1	.	.	TRBJ1-6
CASSLDAGALDTQYF	TGTGCCAGCAGCTTAGATGCCGGGGCGTTAGATACGCAGTATTTT	TRBV11-2	.	.	TRBJ2-3